This entry lists 5 T cell receptor beta chains sequenced from one sample in a study of cytomegalovirus exposure and HLA in healthy donors. Researchers ran the PCR with 60 Vbeta and 13 Jbeta primers. Profiled with immunoSEQ multiplex PCR; TCRdb holds only in-frame clones, not every one. The sample contains about 210,000 clones, around 80% of which appear only once. Material: PBMCs. These TCRs come from a boy younger than 18 in good health and CMV-seronegative.

The sample holds a few counts of this clone. This rearrangement joins TRBV9 to TRBJ1-5; tentative D call: TRBD1 (5 bases). The length of the CDR3 is 14 residues. Germline CDR1 is SGDLS and CDR2 is YYNGEE. The germline V and J ends were trimmed by 5 bases and 6 bases, with 15 bases remaining between them. CDR3 sequence reads: CASSHRLGAQPQHF. The CDR3 nucleotides read TGTGCCAGCAGTCATCGATTAGGGGCTCAGCCCCAGCATTTT.

V gene TRBV4-1 combines with J gene TRBJ2-7; D remains ambiguous. Germline V gene data show CDR1 as MGHRA and CDR2 as YSYEKL. V shed 0 bases and J shed 0 bases, with 15 bases lying between them. The CDR3 loop spans 17 amino acids. CDR3 in amino acids: CASSQDPYAAHSYEQYF. In DNA, the CDR3 is TGCGCCAGCAGCCAAGATCCATACGCGGCTCACTCCTACGAGCAGTACTTC.

This chain uses TRBV11-2 with TRBJ2-1; a possible D gene is TRBD2 (7 bases). Germline V gene lookup returns CDR1 SGHAT and CDR2 FQNNGV. The CDR3 extends over 15 amino acids. The V end was cut by 6 bases, the J end by 8 bases, with 20 bases between. The chain's CDR3 is CASRSGGRGWDEQFF. In DNA, the CDR3 is TGTGCCAGCAGATCGGGGGGCAGGGGATGGGATGAGCAGTTCTTC. Complete variable domain (other parts from reference TRBV11-2 and TRBJ2-1): EAGVAQSPRYKIIEKRQSVAFWCNPISGHATLYWYQQILGQGPKLLIQFQNNGVVDDSQLPKDRFSAERLKGVDSTLKIQPAKLEDSAVYLCASRSGGRGWDEQFFGPGTRLTVL.

The rearrangement joins TRBV11-3 to TRBJ2-5; D is unclear. Trimming stripped 5 bases from V and 5 bases from J, with 18 bases between. Per germline, CDR1 SGHNT and CDR2 YENEEA. This CDR3 region has 15 residues. CDR3 amino acids: CASSLSLARQETQYF. In DNA form, the CDR3 reads TGTGCCAGCAGCCTTTCATTAGCTCGTCAGGAGACCCAGTACTTC.

The chain employs TRBV5-1 and TRBJ2-7; weak D call: TRBD2 (5 bases). Germline V gives CDR1 SGHRS, CDR2 YFSETQ. There are 13 residues in the CDR3. Trimming removed 10 bases from V and 7 bases from J, with 21 bases in between. The DNA of the CDR3 is TGCGCCGGATTGGACCCCCCTACTAGGGAGCAGTACTTC. It translates to CAGLDPPTREQYF.